This TCR beta chain appears in the sequencing data of a study of blood T cell repertoires in COVID-19. Background on the study: Specimens from acute and convalescent COVID-19 originated in the United States, Italy and Spain. The cDNA or gDNA used as material had been derived from T cells, B-cell-depleted T cells, or PBMCs.

Each participant's cohort was designated according to participant-reported clinical history. Sequencing used immunoSEQ multiplex PCR; TCRdb keeps in-frame clones, though not all of them. The table records a few hundred thousand clones, roughly nine tenths of them present only once. The CDR3 is 16 amino acids. Trimming took 2 bases from V and 6 from J; bases not matched to a gene: 11. Germline assignment: CDR1 GTSNPN and CDR2 SVGIG (reference sequence). Material for sequencing was PBMCs or T cells enriched from blood (not recorded which). This sequence joins TRBV30 and TRBJ1-5, with TRBD1 identical over 9 bases. The TCR was taken from a woman between 45 and 65 years old in a cohort exposed to, infected with or recovered from COVID-19 (not recorded which). The CDR3 spells CAWSYPHATGGQPQHF. In nucleotides, the CDR3 is TGTGCCTGGAGTTACCCCCACGCGACAGGGGGTCAGCCCCAGCATTTT.